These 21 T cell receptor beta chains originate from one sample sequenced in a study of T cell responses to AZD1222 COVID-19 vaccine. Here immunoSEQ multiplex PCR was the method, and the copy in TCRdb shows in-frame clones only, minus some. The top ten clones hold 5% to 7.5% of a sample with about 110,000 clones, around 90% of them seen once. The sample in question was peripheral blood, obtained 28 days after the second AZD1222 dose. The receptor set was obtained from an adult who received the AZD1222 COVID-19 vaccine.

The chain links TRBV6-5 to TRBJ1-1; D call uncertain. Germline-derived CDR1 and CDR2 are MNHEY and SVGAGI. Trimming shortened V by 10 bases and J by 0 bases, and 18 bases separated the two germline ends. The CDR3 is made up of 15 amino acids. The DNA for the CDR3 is TGTGCCATACGAATGACGGGCCTTATGAACACTGAAGCTTTCTTT. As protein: CAIRMTGLMNTEAFF.

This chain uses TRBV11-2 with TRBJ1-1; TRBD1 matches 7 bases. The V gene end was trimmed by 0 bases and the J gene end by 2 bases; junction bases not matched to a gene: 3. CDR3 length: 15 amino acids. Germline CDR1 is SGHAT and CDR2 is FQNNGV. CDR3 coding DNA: TGTGCCAGCAGCTTAGATGGACAGGTAAACACTGAAGCTTTCTTT. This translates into CASSLDGQVNTEAFF.

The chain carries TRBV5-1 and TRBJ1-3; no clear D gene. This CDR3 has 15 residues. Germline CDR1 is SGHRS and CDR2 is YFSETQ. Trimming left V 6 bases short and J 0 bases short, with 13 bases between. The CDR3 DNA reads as TGCGCCAGCAACCCAGACGGGAACTCTGGAAACACCATATATTTT. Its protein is CASNPDGNSGNTIYF.

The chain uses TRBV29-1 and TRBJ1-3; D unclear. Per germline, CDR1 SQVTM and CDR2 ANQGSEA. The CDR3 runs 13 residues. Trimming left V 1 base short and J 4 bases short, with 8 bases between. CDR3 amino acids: CSVEGRLGNTIYF. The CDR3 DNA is TGCAGCGTTGAAGGTCGGCTGGGAAACACCATATATTTT. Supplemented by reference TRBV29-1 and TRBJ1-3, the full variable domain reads SAVISQKPSRDICQRGTSLTIQCQVDSQVTMMFWYRQQPGQSLTLIATANQGSEATYESGFVIDKFPISRPNLTFSTLTVSNMSPEDSSIYLCSVEGRLGNTIYFGEGSWLTVV.

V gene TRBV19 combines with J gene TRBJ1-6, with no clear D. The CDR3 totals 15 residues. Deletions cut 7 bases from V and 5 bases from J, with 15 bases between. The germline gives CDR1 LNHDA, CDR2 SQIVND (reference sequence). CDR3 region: CASNPRAADNSPLHF. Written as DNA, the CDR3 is TGTGCCAGTAACCCCCGGGCAGCGGATAATTCACCCCTCCACTTT.

CDR3: CASRSIGATEAFF. CDR3 coding DNA: TGTGCCAGCAGGTCGATAGGGGCCACTGAAGCTTTCTTT. The V and J genes are TRBV6-5 and TRBJ1-1, with D perhaps TRBD1 (5 bases). The CDR3 covers 13 residues. V lost 6 bases and J lost 4, with 12 bases in between. The V gene's germline CDR1 is MNHEY and CDR2 SVGAGI.

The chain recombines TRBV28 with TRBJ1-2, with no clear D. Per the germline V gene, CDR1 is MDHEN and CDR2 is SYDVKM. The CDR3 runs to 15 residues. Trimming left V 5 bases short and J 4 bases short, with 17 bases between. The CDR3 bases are TGTGCCAGCAGTCCGGCAGGAGATCTCCTCTATGGCTACACCTTC. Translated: CASSPAGDLLYGYTF.

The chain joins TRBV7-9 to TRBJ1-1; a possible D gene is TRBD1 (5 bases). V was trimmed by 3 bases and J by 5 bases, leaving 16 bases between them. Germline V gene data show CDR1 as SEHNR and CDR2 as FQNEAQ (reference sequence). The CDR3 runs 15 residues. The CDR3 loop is CASSFSGNVITEAFF. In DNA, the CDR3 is TGTGCCAGCAGCTTCTCAGGGAACGTAATAACTGAAGCTTTCTTT.

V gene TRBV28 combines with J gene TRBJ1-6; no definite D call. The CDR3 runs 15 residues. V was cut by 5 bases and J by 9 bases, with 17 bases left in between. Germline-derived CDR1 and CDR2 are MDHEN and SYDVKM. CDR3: CASSPGSREGSPLHF. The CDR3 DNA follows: TGTGCCAGCAGTCCCGGATCCAGAGAAGGTTCACCCCTCCACTTT.

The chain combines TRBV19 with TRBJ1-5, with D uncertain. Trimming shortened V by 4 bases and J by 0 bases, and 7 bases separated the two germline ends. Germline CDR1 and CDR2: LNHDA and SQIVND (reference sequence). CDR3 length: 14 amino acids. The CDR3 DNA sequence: TGTGCCAGTAGTAGAGGGTCTAGCAATCAGCCCCAGCATTTT. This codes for CASSRGSSNQPQHF.

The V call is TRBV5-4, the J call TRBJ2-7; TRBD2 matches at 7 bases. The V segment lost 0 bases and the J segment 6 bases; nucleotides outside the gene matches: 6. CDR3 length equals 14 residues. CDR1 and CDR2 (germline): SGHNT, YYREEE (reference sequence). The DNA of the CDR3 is TGTGCCAGCAGCTTGGCCGGGGGGAGTGGCGAGCAGTACTTC. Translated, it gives CASSLAGGSGEQYF.

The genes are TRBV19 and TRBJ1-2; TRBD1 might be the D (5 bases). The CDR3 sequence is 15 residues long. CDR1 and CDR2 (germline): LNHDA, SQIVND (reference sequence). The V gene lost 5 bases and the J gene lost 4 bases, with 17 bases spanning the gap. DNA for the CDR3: TGTGCCAGTAGTCCTCGATGGGGGGGAATCTATGGCTACACCTTC. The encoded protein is CASSPRWGGIYGYTF.

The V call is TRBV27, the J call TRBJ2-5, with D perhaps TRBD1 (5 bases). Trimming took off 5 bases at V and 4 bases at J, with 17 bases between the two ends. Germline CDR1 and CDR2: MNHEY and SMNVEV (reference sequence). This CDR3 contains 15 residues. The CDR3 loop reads CASSQTEVPTETQYF. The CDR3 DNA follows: TGTGCCAGCAGTCAGACAGAAGTTCCAACAGAGACCCAGTACTTC.

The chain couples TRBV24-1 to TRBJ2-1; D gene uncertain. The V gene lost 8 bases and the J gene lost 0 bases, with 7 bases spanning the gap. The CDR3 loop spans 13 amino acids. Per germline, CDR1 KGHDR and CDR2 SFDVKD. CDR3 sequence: CATKDGSYNEQFF. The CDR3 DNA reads TGTGCCACCAAGGACGGCTCCTACAATGAGCAGTTCTTC.

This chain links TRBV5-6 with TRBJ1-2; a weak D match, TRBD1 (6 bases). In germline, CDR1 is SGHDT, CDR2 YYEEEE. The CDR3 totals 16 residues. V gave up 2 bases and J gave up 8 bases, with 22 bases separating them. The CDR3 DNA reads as TGTGCCAGCAGCTTAAGGGCCCTGGACAGATTGGGAGGCTACACCTTC. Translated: CASSLRALDRLGGYTF.

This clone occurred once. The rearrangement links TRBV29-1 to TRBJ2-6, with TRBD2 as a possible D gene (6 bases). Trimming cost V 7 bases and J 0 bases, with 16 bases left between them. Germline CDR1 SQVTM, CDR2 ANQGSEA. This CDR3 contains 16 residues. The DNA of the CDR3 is TGCAGCGCCCGGGGAGGTTGGGGCTCTGGGGCCAACGTCCTGACTTTC. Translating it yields CSARGGWGSGANVLTF.

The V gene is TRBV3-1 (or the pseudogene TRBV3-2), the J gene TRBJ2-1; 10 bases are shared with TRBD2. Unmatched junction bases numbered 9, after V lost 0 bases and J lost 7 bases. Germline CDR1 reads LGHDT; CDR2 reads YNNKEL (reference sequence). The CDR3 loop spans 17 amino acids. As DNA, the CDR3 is TGTGCCAGCAGCCAAGAGGCTGGCCTAGCGGGGGCGAATGAGCAGTTCTTC. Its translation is CASSQEAGLAGANEQFF.

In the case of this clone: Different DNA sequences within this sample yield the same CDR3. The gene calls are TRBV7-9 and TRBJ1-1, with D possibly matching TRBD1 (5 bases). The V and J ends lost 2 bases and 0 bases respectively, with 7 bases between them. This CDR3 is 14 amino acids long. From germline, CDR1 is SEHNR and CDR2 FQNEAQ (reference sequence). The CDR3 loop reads CASSLTGVNTEAFF. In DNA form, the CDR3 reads TGTGCCAGCAGCTTAACAGGAGTGAACACTGAAGCTTTCTTT.

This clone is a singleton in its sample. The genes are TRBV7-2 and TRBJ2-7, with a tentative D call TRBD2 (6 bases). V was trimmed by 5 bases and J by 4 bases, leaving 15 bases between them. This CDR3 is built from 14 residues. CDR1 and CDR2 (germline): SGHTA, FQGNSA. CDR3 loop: CASSHYGSGYEQYF. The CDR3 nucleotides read TGTGCCAGCAGCCACTACGGGAGCGGTTACGAGCAGTACTTC.

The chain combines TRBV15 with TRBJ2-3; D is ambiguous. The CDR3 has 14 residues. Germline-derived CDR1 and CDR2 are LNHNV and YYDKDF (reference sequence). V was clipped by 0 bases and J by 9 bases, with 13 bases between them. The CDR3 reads CATSREIGALTQYF. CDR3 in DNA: TGTGCCACCAGCAGAGAGATTGGCGCGCTGACGCAGTATTTT. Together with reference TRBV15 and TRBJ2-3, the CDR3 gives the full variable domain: DAMVIQNPRYQVTQFGKPVTLSCSQTLNHNVMYWYQQKSSQAPKLLFHYYDKDFNNEADTPDNFQSRRPNTSFCFLDIRSPGLGDTAMYLCATSREIGALTQYFGPGTRLTVL.

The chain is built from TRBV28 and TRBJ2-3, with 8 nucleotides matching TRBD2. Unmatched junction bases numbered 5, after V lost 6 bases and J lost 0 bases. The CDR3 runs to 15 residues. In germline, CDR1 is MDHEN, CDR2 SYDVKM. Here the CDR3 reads CASSAGGASTDTQYF. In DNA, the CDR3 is TGTGCCAGCAGCGCCGGGGGGGCGAGCACAGATACGCAGTATTTT.